This entry lists 24 T cell receptor beta chains sequenced from one sample in a study of blood T cell repertoires in COVID-19 (dated by TCRdb to about 2020). The method behind the library was the immunoSEQ multiplex PCR assay. The source is immuneACCESS, and TCRdb retained only in-frame sequences with V and J called. Part of the clones is not carried over; for the studies checked, unresolved V genes explain less than half of this, and the remainder is unexplained. The sample table shows roughly 230,000 clones, and about nine tenths are seen once. The ten largest clones capture 0.83% of the sample. Specimen: peripheral blood. All receptors derive from a man aged 25 to 45 with COVID-19, enrolled during active disease.

The sample holds one count of this clone. The rearrangement links TRBV6-6 to TRBJ2-2; perhaps TRBD2 as D (6 bases). V was shortened by 2 bases and J by 7 bases, with 14 bases between the two germline ends. Germline-derived CDR1 and CDR2 are MNHNY and SVGAGI (reference sequence). The CDR3 runs 15 residues. This chain's CDR3 is CASSYGLGGYGELFF. The CDR3 DNA sequence: TGTGCCAGCAGTTACGGATTGGGAGGCTACGGGGAGCTGTTTTTT.

CDR3 in amino acids: CASRAPRLAGGVEQFF. In DNA form, the CDR3 reads TGTGCCAGCAGGGCCCCTAGACTAGCGGGGGGGGTTGAGCAGTTCTTC. This chain links TRBV2 with TRBJ2-1; TRBD2 aligns across 14 bases. This CDR3 has 16 amino acids. Germline CDR1 and CDR2: SNHLY and FYNNEI. The V segment lost 6 bases and the J segment 9 bases; nucleotides outside the gene matches: 10.

The chain carries TRBV6-4 and TRBJ2-2; no firm D call. Germline V gives CDR1 MRHNA, CDR2 SNTAGT. The CDR3 extends over 16 amino acids. Trimming left V 5 bases short and J 0 bases short, with 13 bases between. The CDR3 nucleotides read TGTGCCAGCAGTATTTCACAGCCAGCGAACACCGGGGAGCTGTTTTTT. It yields the protein CASSISQPANTGELFF.

The genes are TRBV11-1 and TRBJ2-1; 9 bases are shared with TRBD2. V gave up 5 bases and J gave up 6 bases; unmatched junction bases: 11. The CDR3 sequence is 16 residues long. Germline CDR1 is SGHAT and CDR2 is FQDESV (reference sequence). CDR3 residues: CASSPKAGGPGNEQFF. The CDR3 DNA sequence: TGTGCCAGCAGCCCTAAGGCGGGGGGGCCGGGCAATGAGCAGTTCTTC. The complete variable domain, with remaining parts taken from reference TRBV11-1 and TRBJ2-1, reads EAEVAQSPRYKITEKSQAVAFWCDPISGHATLYWYRQILGQGPELLVQFQDESVVDDSQLPKDRFSAERLKGVDSTLKIQPAELGDSAMYLCASSPKAGGPGNEQFFGPGTRLTVL.

The chain uses TRBV29-1 and TRBJ1-1; TRBD1 aligns across 8 bases. Germline values: CDR1 SQVTM, CDR2 ANQGSEA. The V gene end was trimmed by 5 bases and the J gene end by 8 bases; junction bases not matched to a gene: 19. CDR3 length equals 16 residues. DNA of the CDR3: TGCAGCGTTTTCGGGTGGCAGGGGGCTTCCTCCACGGAAGCTTTCTTT. Amino acids: CSVFGWQGASSTEAFF.

This chain joins TRBV20-1 and TRBJ2-7, with 10 bases identical to TRBD1. CDR1 is DFQATT, CDR2 SNEGSKA, per germline (reference sequence). The CDR3 has 15 amino acids. The junction had 6 bases not matched to a gene; V was cut back by 3 bases and J by 1 base. CDR3 nucleotides: TGCAGTGCTAGTCGGGGACAGGGGACGTCCTACGAGCAGTACTTC. It encodes CSASRGQGTSYEQYF.

The chain employs TRBV19 and TRBJ1-3, with D maybe TRBD1 (5 bases). V shed 9 bases and J shed 2 bases, with 11 bases lying between them. Germline CDR1 is LNHDA and CDR2 is SQIVND (reference sequence). The CDR3 length is 13 residues. This CDR3 reads CASNAGPGNTIYF. CDR3 coding DNA: TGTGCCAGCAACGCGGGGCCTGGAAACACCATATATTTT.

This chain connects TRBV15 to TRBJ1-6; 7 nucleotides line up with TRBD1. Per germline, CDR1 LNHNV and CDR2 YYDKDF (reference sequence). Trimming took 5 bases from V and 6 from J; bases not matched to a gene: 7. This CDR3 has 15 amino acids. The CDR3 region has the DNA TGTGCCACCAGCCGAGGGGACAGAACTAATTCACCCCTCCACTTT. Its protein product is CATSRGDRTNSPLHF.

A remark on this clone: Other DNA sequences within the sample encode an identical CDR3. The J gene is TRBJ1-3, the V gene TRBV5-6, with a tentative D call TRBD1 (5 bases). The CDR3 sequence is 15 residues long. The ends were cut back, 0 bases at V and 0 bases at J, with 7 bases in the middle. Germline-derived CDR1 and CDR2 are SGHDT and YYEEEE. The CDR3 DNA follows: TGTGCCAGCAGCTTGGCGGGGGGCTCTGGAAACACCATATATTTT. It codes for CASSLAGGSGNTIYF.

V is TRBV29-1 and J is TRBJ2-1; D gene unclear. V lost 7 bases and J lost 1, with 11 bases in between. This CDR3 is built from 13 residues. Germline V gene lookup returns CDR1 SQVTM and CDR2 ANQGSEA. For the CDR3, the DNA is TGCAGCGCCCACCAGGATTCCTACAATGAGCAGTTCTTC. Its translation: CSAHQDSYNEQFF.

The sample holds one count of this clone. The V and J genes are TRBV6-5 and TRBJ1-2, with a possible D match to TRBD1 (5 bases). Germline V gives CDR1 MNHEY, CDR2 SVGAGI. The germline V and J ends were trimmed by 4 bases and 0 bases, with 15 bases remaining between them. The CDR3 sequence is 16 residues long. For the CDR3, the DNA is TGTGCCAGCAGTTTACACACCCCGACAGCTAACTATGGCTACACCTTC. Translated, it gives CASSLHTPTANYGYTF.

CDR3 sequence reads: CASSPGQSQETQYF. CDR3 nucleotides: TGCGCCAGCAGCCCGGGACAGAGCCAAGAGACCCAGTACTTC. The chain employs TRBV5-1 and TRBJ2-5; 7 nucleotides agree with TRBD1. The CDR3 is 14 residues long. CDR1 is SGHRS and CDR2 is YFSETQ in the germline V gene. The trim removed 4 bases at V and 1 base at J, leaving 4 bases unmatched.

This chain links TRBV3-1 (or the pseudogene TRBV3-2) with TRBJ2-7; TRBD2 matches 14 bases. Germline V gene sequence: CDR1 LGHDT, CDR2 YNNKEL (reference sequence). The length of the CDR3 is 14 residues. V was clipped by 6 bases and J by 7 bases; unmatched bases: 5. CDR3 nucleotides: TGTGCCAGCAGGGGGACTAGCGGGGGTGGGGAGCAGTACTTC. Its translation: CASRGTSGGGEQYF.

Worth noting for this clone: In the same sample, other DNA sequences code for this CDR3. V usage is TRBV7-6 and J usage is TRBJ2-3, with 11 bases aligning to TRBD2. Germline CDR1 is SGHVS and CDR2 is FNYEAQ. The V gene end was trimmed by 0 bases and the J gene end by 9 bases; junction bases not matched to a gene: 5. This CDR3 has 15 residues. The DNA of the CDR3 is TGTGCCAGCAGCTTAGCTAGCGGGGGGGCTGACACGCAGTATTTT. Translating gives CASSLASGGADTQYF. Full variable domain (outside the CDR3, taken from reference TRBV7-6 and TRBJ2-3): GAGVSQSPRYKVTKRGQDVALRCDPISGHVSLYWYRQALGQGPEFLTYFNYEAQQDKSGLPNDRFSAERPEGSISTLTIQRTEQRDSAMYRCASSLASGGADTQYFGPGTRLTVL.

The J gene is TRBJ2-7, the V gene TRBV10-3; no definite D call. In germline, CDR1 is ENHRY, CDR2 SYGVKD. V lost 5 bases and J 2 bases, leaving 4 bases between the germline ends. There are 11 residues in the CDR3. CDR3 sequence: CAISSTYEQYF. The DNA of the CDR3 is TGTGCCATCAGTTCAACCTACGAGCAGTACTTC.

This chain connects TRBV11-2 to TRBJ1-2, with 7 bases aligning to TRBD1. After removal of 0 bases from V and 1 base from J, the junction contained 5 bases not matched to a gene. The germline CDR1 and CDR2 sequences are SGHAT and FQNNGV. The CDR3 consists of 16 residues. CDR3 loop: CASSLEPGTVNYGYTF. As DNA, the CDR3 is TGTGCCAGCAGCTTAGAGCCCGGGACAGTTAACTATGGCTACACCTTC.

This sequence joins TRBV5-4 and TRBJ2-2; 7 bases agree with TRBD1. The germline V gene encodes CDR1 SGHNT and CDR2 YYREEE (reference sequence). Germline trimming cut 4 bases from V and 5 bases from J; bases unmatched to any gene: 5. The CDR3 consists of 14 residues. CDR3 nucleotide sequence: TGTGCCAGCAGCCGGGACAGTCTAACCGGGGAGCTGTTTTTT. Its protein is CASSRDSLTGELFF.

Here the CDR3 reads CASSLAGSGSSYGYTF. In DNA, the CDR3 is TGTGCCAGCAGCTTAGCGGGTTCGGGAAGCAGCTATGGCTACACCTTC. This chain links TRBV11-2 with TRBJ1-2; unclear D gene. From germline, CDR1 is SGHAT and CDR2 FQNNGV. The CDR3 has 16 amino acids. The V and J ends lost 1 base and 4 bases respectively, with 16 bases between them.

This CDR3 reads CASSWTGGSDEQFF. CDR3 DNA: TGTGCCAGCAGTTGGACAGGGGGAAGCGATGAGCAGTTCTTC. This sequence joins TRBV2 and TRBJ2-1; TRBD1 agrees at 10 bases. The germline CDR1 and CDR2 sequences are SNHLY and FYNNEI. After removal of 5 bases from V and 8 bases from J, the junction contained 6 bases not matched to a gene. CDR3 size: 14 residues.

The chain employs TRBV19 and TRBJ1-4, with 7 bases matching TRBD1. The CDR3 is 17 amino acids. After removal of 6 bases from V and 6 bases from J, the junction contained 16 bases not matched to a gene. Germline V gene data show CDR1 as LNHDA and CDR2 as SQIVND (reference sequence). The CDR3 region is CASSQGQGVFLYEKLFF. In DNA, the CDR3 is TGTGCCAGTAGCCAGGGCCAGGGGGTTTTCTTGTATGAAAAACTGTTTTTT.

This clone was seen only a few times. CDR3 sequence (DNA): TGTGCCTGGAGTTTTGGCTATGAGCAGTTCTTC. Residues: CAWSFGYEQFF. V is TRBV30 and J is TRBJ2-1; D unclear. V lost 2 bases and J lost 8, with 7 bases in between. The CDR3 consists of 11 residues. Per germline, CDR1 GTSNPN and CDR2 SVGIG (reference sequence). The variable domain in full, with the rest retrieved from reference TRBV30 and TRBJ2-1, is SQTIHQWPATLVQPVGSPLSLECTVEGTSNPNLYWYRQAAGRGLQLLFYSVGIGQISSEVPQNLSASRPQDRQFILSSKKLLLSDSGFYLCAWSFGYEQFFGPGTRLTVL.

The J gene is TRBJ1-1, the V gene TRBV3-1 (or the pseudogene TRBV3-2), with TRBD1 as a possible D gene (6 bases). Trimming took 0 bases from V and 4 from J, leaving 9 bases between them. The germline V gene encodes CDR1 LGHDT and CDR2 YNNKEL (reference sequence). The CDR3 has 14 amino acids. The CDR3 DNA follows: TGTGCCAGCAGCCAAGATCAGGGGTCCACTGAAGCTTTCTTT. It yields the protein CASSQDQGSTEAFF.

V usage is TRBV27 and J usage is TRBJ1-3, with D perhaps TRBD1 (5 bases). The CDR3 is 15 amino acids. Germline CDR1 is MNHEY and CDR2 is SMNVEV (reference sequence). Trimming removed 3 bases at V and 4 bases at J, with 13 bases between. CDR3 sequence: CASSLGGMGGNTIYF. CDR3 bases: TGTGCCAGCAGTTTGGGGGGAATGGGAGGAAACACCATATATTTT.

The chain joins TRBV19 to TRBJ2-5; unclear D gene. CDR3 size: 13 residues. Deletions cut 7 bases from V and 3 bases from J, with 12 bases between. CDR1 is LNHDA, CDR2 SQIVND, per germline (reference sequence). CDR3 residues: CASISPGKETQYF. CDR3 DNA: TGTGCCAGTATCTCCCCAGGAAAAGAGACCCAGTACTTC.